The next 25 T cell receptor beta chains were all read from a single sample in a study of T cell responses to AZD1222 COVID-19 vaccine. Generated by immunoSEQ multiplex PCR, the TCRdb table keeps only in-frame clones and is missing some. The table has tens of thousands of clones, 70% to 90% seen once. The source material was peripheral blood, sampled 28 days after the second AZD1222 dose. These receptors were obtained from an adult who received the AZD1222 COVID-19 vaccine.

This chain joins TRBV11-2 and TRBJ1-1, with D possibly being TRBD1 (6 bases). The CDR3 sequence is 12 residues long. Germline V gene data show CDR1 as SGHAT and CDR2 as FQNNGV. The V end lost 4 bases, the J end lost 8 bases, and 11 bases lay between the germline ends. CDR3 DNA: TGTGCCAGCAGCTGGATCACAGGGGAAGCTTTCTTT. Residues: CASSWITGEAFF.

CDR3 residues: CASSPGQGARQPQHF. The DNA of the CDR3 is TGTGCCAGCAGTCCGGGACAGGGGGCTCGTCAGCCCCAGCATTTT. The rearrangement joins TRBV28 to TRBJ1-5, with 12 bases that match TRBD1. J was trimmed by 6 bases and V by 5 bases; bases with no gene match: 5. The CDR3 length is 15 residues. The germline V gene has CDR1 MDHEN and CDR2 SYDVKM.

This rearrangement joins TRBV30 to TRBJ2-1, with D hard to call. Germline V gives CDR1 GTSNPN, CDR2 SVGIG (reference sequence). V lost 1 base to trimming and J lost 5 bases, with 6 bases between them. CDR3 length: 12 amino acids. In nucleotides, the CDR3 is TGTGCCTGGAGTGGGAAGAACAATGAGCAGTTCTTC. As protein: CAWSGKNNEQFF.

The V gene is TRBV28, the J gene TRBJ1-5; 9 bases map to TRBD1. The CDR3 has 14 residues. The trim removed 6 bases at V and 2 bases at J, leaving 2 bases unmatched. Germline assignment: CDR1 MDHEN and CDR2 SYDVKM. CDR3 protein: CASRRTGGNQPQHF. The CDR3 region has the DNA TGTGCCAGCAGACGGACAGGGGGCAATCAGCCCCAGCATTTT.

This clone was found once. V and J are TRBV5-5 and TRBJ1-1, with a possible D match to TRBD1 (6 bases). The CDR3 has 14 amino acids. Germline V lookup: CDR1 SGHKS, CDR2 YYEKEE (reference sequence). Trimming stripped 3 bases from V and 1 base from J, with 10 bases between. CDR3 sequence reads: CASSWVGGNTEAFF. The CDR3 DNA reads TGTGCCAGCAGCTGGGTAGGGGGGAACACTGAAGCTTTCTTT.

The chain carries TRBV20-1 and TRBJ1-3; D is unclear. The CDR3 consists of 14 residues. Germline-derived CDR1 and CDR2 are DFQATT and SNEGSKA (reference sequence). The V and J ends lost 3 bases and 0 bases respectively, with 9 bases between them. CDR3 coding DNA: TGCAGTGCTAGTCCCGAGAACTCTGGAAACACCATATATTTT. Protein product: CSASPENSGNTIYF.

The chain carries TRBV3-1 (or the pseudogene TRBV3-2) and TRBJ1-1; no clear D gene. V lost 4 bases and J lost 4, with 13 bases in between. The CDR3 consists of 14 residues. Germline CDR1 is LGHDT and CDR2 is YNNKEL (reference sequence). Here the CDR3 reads CASSLSEVGTEAFF. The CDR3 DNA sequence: TGTGCCAGCAGCCTCTCGGAGGTTGGCACTGAAGCTTTCTTT.

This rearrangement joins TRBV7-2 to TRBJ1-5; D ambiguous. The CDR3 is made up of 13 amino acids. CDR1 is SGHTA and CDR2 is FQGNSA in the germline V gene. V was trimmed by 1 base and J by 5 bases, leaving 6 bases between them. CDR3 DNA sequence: TGTGCCAGCAGCTTAGAGGGTGATCAGCCCCAGCATTTT. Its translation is CASSLEGDQPQHF.

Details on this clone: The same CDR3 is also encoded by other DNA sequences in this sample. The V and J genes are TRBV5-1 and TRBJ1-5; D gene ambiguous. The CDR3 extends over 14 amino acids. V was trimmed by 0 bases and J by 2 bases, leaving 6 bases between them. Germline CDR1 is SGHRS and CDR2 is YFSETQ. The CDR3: CASSLGTGNQPQHF. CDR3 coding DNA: TGCGCCAGCAGCTTGGGAACTGGCAATCAGCCCCAGCATTTT. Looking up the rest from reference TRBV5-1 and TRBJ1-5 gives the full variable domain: KAGVTQTPRYLIKTRGQQVTLSCSPISGHRSVSWYQQTPGQGLQFLFEYFSETQRNKGNFPGRFSGRQFSNSRSEMNVSTLELGDSALYLCASSLGTGNQPQHFGDGTRLSIL.

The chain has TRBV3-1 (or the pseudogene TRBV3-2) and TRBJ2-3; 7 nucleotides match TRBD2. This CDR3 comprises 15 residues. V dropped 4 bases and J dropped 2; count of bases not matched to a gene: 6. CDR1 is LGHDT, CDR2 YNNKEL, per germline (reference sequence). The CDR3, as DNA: TGTGCCAGCAGCCCTACGGCGGGAGCCACAGATACGCAGTATTTT. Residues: CASSPTAGATDTQYF.

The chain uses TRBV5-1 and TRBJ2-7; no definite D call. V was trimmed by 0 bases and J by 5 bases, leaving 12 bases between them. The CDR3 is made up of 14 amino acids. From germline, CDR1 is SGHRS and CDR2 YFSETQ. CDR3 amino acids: CASSLEGIGNEQYF. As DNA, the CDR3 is TGCGCCAGCAGCTTGGAAGGGATTGGTAACGAGCAGTACTTC.

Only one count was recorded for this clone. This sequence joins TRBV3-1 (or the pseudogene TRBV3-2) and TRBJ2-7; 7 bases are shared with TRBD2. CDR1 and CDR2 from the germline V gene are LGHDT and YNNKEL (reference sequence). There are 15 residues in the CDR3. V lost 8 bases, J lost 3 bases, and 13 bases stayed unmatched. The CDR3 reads CASQAVSSGHYEQYF. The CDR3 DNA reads TGTGCCAGCCAAGCCGTATCTAGCGGCCACTACGAGCAGTACTTC.

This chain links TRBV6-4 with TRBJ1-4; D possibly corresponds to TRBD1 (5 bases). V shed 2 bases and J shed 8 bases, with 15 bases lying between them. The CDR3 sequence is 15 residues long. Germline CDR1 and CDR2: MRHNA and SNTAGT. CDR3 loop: CASSDGGAFREKLFF. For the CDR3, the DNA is TGTGCCAGCAGTGACGGAGGGGCCTTTCGGGAAAAACTGTTTTTT.

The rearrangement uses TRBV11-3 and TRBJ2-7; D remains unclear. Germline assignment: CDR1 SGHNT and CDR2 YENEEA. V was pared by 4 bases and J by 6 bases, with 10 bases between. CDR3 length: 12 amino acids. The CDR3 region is CASSSDMGEQYF. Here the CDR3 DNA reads TGTGCCAGCAGCTCCGACATGGGCGAGCAGTACTTC.

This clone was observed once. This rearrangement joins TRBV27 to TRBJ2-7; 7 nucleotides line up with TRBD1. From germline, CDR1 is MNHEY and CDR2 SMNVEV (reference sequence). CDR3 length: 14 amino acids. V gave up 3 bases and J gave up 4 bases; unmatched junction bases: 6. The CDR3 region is CASSFAGGGYEQYF. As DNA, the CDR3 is TGTGCCAGCAGTTTCGCAGGGGGTGGGTACGAGCAGTACTTC.

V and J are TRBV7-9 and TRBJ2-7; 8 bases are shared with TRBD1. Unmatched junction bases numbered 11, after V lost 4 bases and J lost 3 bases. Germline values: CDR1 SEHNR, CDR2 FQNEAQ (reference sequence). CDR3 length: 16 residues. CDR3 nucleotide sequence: TGTGCCAGCAGCTGGTCCGGGACAGGAAGACTCTACGAGCAGTACTTC. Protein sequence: CASSWSGTGRLYEQYF.

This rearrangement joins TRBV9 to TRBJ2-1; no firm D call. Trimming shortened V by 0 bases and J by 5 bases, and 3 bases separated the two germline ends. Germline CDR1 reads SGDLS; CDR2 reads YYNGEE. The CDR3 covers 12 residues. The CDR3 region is CASSVGHNEQFF. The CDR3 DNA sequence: TGTGCCAGCAGCGTAGGTCACAATGAGCAGTTCTTC.

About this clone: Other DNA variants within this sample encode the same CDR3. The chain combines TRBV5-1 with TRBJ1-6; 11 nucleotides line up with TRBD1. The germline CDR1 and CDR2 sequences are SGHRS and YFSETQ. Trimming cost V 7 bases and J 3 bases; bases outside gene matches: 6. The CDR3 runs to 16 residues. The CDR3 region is CASSLGTGGYNSPLHF. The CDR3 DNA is TGCGCCAGCTCCCTGGGGACAGGGGGCTATAATTCACCCCTCCACTTT.

CDR3 nucleotides: TGTGCCAGCAGCTTGGGCTCAGGGCCCTATGGCTACACCTTC. This encodes CASSLGSGPYGYTF. The chain links TRBV5-6 to TRBJ1-2, with D possibly TRBD1 on 5 matching bases. V was trimmed by 0 bases and J by 4 bases, leaving 10 bases between them. Germline-derived CDR1 and CDR2 are SGHDT and YYEEEE. There are 14 residues in the CDR3.

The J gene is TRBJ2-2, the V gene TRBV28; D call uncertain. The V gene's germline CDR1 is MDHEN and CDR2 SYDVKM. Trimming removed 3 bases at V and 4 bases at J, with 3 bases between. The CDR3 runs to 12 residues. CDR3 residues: CASSFSTGELFF. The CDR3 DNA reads TGTGCCAGCAGTTTCAGCACCGGGGAGCTGTTTTTT.

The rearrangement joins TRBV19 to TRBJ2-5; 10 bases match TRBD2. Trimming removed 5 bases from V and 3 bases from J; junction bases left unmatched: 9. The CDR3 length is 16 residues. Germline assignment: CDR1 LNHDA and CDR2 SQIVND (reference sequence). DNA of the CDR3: TGTGCCAGTAGTCCTACGGTTCTAGCGGGAGAAGAGACCCAGTACTTC. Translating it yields CASSPTVLAGEETQYF. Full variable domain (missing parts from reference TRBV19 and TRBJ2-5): DGGITQSPKYLFRKEGQNVTLSCEQNLNHDAMYWYRQDPGQGLRLIYYSQIVNDFQKGDIAEGYSVSREKKESFPLTVTSAQKNPTAFYLCASSPTVLAGEETQYFGPGTRLLVL.

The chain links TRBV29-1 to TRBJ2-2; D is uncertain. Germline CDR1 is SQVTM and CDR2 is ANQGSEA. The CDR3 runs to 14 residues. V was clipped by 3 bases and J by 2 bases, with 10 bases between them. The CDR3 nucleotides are TGCAGCGTTGAGGTGGCGTTAAACACCGGGGAGCTGTTTTTT. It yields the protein CSVEVALNTGELFF.

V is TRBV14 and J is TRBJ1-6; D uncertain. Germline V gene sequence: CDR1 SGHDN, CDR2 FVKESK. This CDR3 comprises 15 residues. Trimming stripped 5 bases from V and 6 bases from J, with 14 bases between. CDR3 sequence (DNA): TGTGCCAGCAGCGCCCCGACTCAAATTAATTCACCCCTCCACTTT. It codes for CASSAPTQINSPLHF.

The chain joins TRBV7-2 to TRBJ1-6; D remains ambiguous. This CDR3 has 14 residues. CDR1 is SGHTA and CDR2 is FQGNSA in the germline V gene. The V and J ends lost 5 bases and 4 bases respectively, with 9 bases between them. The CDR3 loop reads CASSLGNYNSPLHF. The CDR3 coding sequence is TGTGCCAGCAGCCTGGGAAATTATAATTCACCCCTCCACTTT.

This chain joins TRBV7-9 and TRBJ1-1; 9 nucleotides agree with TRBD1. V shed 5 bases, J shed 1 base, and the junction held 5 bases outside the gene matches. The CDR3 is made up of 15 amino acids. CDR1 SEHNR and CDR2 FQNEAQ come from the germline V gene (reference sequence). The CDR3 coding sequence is TGTGCCAGCAGCCTTCCACAGGGGGCGAACACTGAAGCTTTCTTT. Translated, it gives CASSLPQGANTEAFF.